Presented here are 4 T cell receptor beta chains from one specimen sequenced in a study of shared clonotypes between healthy human individuals. Repertoires were generated with immunoSEQ multiplex PCR, while TCRdb's copy carries only in-frame clones and drops some. This sample has 2.3 million or so clones; approximately 95% occur once, and the top ten carry roughly 0.36%. Sequenced sample: naive CD4+ T cells from PBMCs. Indicated subset: CD45RA+ positively selected. These TCRs come from a man aged 18 to 29 in good health. Some clones in this sample may be carry-over from other donors' samples.

The genes are TRBV19 and TRBJ2-5; D possibly uses TRBD1 or TRBD2 (6 bases each). CDR1 and CDR2 from the germline V gene are LNHDA and SQIVND (reference sequence). The CDR3 is 14 amino acids. V lost 4 bases to trimming and J lost 4 bases, with 13 bases between them. The CDR3 is CASSKDGGPETQYF. Written as DNA, the CDR3 is TGTGCCAGTAGTAAGGACGGGGGCCCAGAGACCCAGTACTTC.

Points on this clone: The limits of the CDR3 on the DNA are not certain, so only TCRdb's listed CDR3 is given. This rearrangement joins TRBV21-1 to TRBJ2-2; the table's D call of TRBD1 was not tested on the DNA. TRBV21-1 is assigned pseudogene status. Termini included, the CDR3 measures 15 amino acids. This CDR3 is CASSWGQGATGELFF.

The rearrangement joins TRBV28 to TRBJ1-2; D not resolved. Trimming pared 6 bases from V and 8 bases from J, leaving 13 bases between. The germline CDR1 and CDR2 sequences are MDHEN and SYDVKM. The CDR3 covers 12 residues. The CDR3 DNA follows: TGTGCCAGCAGCATTCACGTCCGAGGCTACACCTTC. Residues: CASSIHVRGYTF.

The genes are TRBV28 and TRBJ2-7; D is unclear. Germline V gene data show CDR1 as MDHEN and CDR2 as SYDVKM. The CDR3 is 13 residues long. V shed 5 bases and J shed 2 bases, with 10 bases lying between them. CDR3 DNA sequence: TGTGCCAGCAGTCCGAGCGCTACCTACGAGCAGTACTTC. Translated, it gives CASSPSATYEQYF.